The 22 T cell receptor beta chains reported below all come from one sample, sequenced in a study of vaccination and CD4 T cells after COVID-19. These receptors' targets are unknown. Documented treatment: roughly 10-day PBMC culture with coronavirus spike peptide pools or control peptides (ViraFEST assay). Oncomine TCR Beta short-read sequencing was applied to DNA from cultured CD4+ T cells. TCRdb analysed the PCR reads with MiXCR anew, one entry per CDR3 protein. The sample consists of about 22,000 distinct CDR3 sequences, around 40% of them appearing once. Here the sequenced sample was CD4+ T cells from blood, cultured in vitro, taken before SARS-CoV-2 vaccination. These receptors came from a human donor who had recovered from COVID-19.

Written as DNA, the CDR3 is TGCAGTGCAATGACCACGGGACACCTTAATCAGCCCCAGCATTTT. This sequence encodes CSAMTTGHLNQPQHF. The chain recombines TRBV20-1 with TRBJ1-5; a weak D match, TRBD1 (6 bases). Trimming cost V 6 bases and J 4 bases, with 19 bases left between them. Germline loops: CDR1 DFQATT, CDR2 SNEGSKA (reference sequence). There are 15 residues in the CDR3.

This clonotype was observed a few times. The V gene is TRBV7-3, the J gene TRBJ2-2; no firm D call. Deletions cut 5 bases from V and 4 bases from J, with 11 bases between. Germline CDR1 SGHTA, CDR2 FQGTGA. The length of the CDR3 is 14 residues. This chain's CDR3 is CASSPFKSTGELFF. The CDR3 nucleotides are TGTGCCAGCAGCCCCTTCAAATCCACCGGGGAGCTGTTTTTT.

This chain connects TRBV6-1 to TRBJ2-7; D perhaps matches TRBD1 (6 bases). The CDR3 loop spans 16 amino acids. Trimming left V 3 bases short and J 2 bases short, with 17 bases between. The germline CDR1 and CDR2 sequences are MNHNS and SASEGT. Here the CDR3 reads CASSDLRGRGTYEQYF. The DNA for the CDR3 is TGTGCCAGCAGTGATCTCAGGGGCAGGGGAACCTACGAGCAGTACTTC.

This clonotype has more than one count but fewer than ten. This chain joins TRBV7-2 and TRBJ1-1; D gene uncertain. Germline V lookup: CDR1 SGHTA, CDR2 FQGNSA. V was pared by 5 bases and J by 10 bases, with 17 bases between. The CDR3 is made up of 13 amino acids. CDR3: CASSADGTLVAFF. The CDR3 bases are TGTGCCAGCAGCGCTGACGGAACACTGGTAGCTTTCTTT.

The rearrangement joins TRBV28 to TRBJ1-1; weak D call: TRBD1 (5 bases). Germline values: CDR1 MDHEN, CDR2 SYDVKM. Between the trimmed V and J ends, which lost 9 bases and 10 bases, there was a span of 24 bases. This CDR3 comprises 14 residues. The CDR3 is CASQTIGAGTTAFF. In DNA, the CDR3 is TGTGCCAGTCAGACCATTGGGGCCGGGACGACAGCTTTCTTT.

As regards this clonotype: An end of the junction does not agree with germline; a read error may underlie this. The rearrangement joins TRBV6-1 to TRBJ1-1; TRBD1 might be the D (6 bases). CDR3 length: 12 residues. CDR1 is MNHNS and CDR2 is SASEGT in the germline V gene. DNA of the CDR3: TGTGCCAGCAGGAGGGGGAACAGTGAAGCTTTCTTT. It encodes CASRRGNSEAFF.

This clonotype was counted between two and nine times. The CDR3 DNA sequence: TGCAGTGCTAGGATCGCAGGGGGGAACTATGGCTACACCTTC. Protein: CSARIAGGNYGYTF. The chain uses TRBV20-1 and TRBJ1-2; 7 bases fit TRBD1. This CDR3 region has 14 residues. V dropped 3 bases and J dropped 2; count of bases not matched to a gene: 6. CDR1 is DFQATT, CDR2 SNEGSKA, per germline (reference sequence).

With regard to this clonotype: This sequence may be a read error, since a much larger clone differs from it by one base. The V call is TRBV27, the J call TRBJ2-1; D could derive from TRBD1 or TRBD2 (6 bases each). Germline V gives CDR1 MNHEY, CDR2 SMNVEV (reference sequence). The CDR3 extends over 15 amino acids. CDR3 region: CAGSLRSGASDEQFF. As DNA, the CDR3 is TGTGCCGGCAGTTTACGTTCGGGGGCTAGCGATGAGCAGTTCTTC.

J is TRBJ1-1 and V is TRBV5-4, with 10 bases that match TRBD1. Germline V lookup: CDR1 SGHNT, CDR2 YYREEE (reference sequence). The CDR3 runs to 14 residues. Trimming took 4 bases from V and 5 from J; bases not matched to a gene: 5. The CDR3 spells CASSAGQGKTEAFF. CDR3 nucleotide sequence: TGTGCCAGCAGCGCGGGACAGGGGAAGACTGAAGCTTTCTTT.

This clonotype has a handful of counts. The chain uses TRBV20-1 and TRBJ1-5; no clear D gene. This CDR3 comprises 15 residues. Germline V lookup: CDR1 DFQATT, CDR2 SNEGSKA (reference sequence). The V gene lost 6 bases and the J gene lost 2 bases, with 17 bases spanning the gap. The CDR3 protein is CSATSPKGGNQPQHF. DNA for the CDR3: TGCAGTGCCACATCCCCCAAAGGAGGCAATCAGCCCCAGCATTTT.

The chain has TRBV18 and TRBJ1-2; D is unclear. Germline values: CDR1 KGHSH, CDR2 LQKENI. The CDR3 extends over 13 amino acids. V lost 1 base to trimming and J lost 7 bases, with 10 bases between them. CDR3 amino acids: CASSPQHTSGYTF. CDR3 sequence (DNA): TGTGCCAGCTCACCACAACATACAAGTGGCTACACCTTC.

This clonotype was found a few times. The V and J genes are TRBV7-9 and TRBJ2-1; no definite D call. This CDR3 has 17 residues. Per germline, CDR1 SEHNR and CDR2 FQNEAQ (reference sequence). V was clipped by 5 bases and J by 0 bases, with 17 bases between them. CDR3 in DNA: TGTGCCAGCAGCCCGTCACGAGGCTCCGGCTCCTACAATGAGCAGTTCTTC. It specifies CASSPSRGSGSYNEQFF. Combining the CDR3 with reference TRBV7-9 and TRBJ2-1 gives the whole variable domain DTGVSQNPRHKITKRGQNVTFRCDPISEHNRLYWYRQTLGQGPEFLTYFQNEAQLEKSRLLSDRFSAERPKGSFSTLEIQRTEQGDSAMYLCASSPSRGSGSYNEQFFGPGTRLTVL.

The V gene is TRBV3-1, the J gene TRBJ1-1; D gene ambiguous. Trimming removed 3 bases at V and 1 base at J, with 12 bases between. This CDR3 has 15 amino acids. Germline-derived CDR1 and CDR2 are LGHDT and YNNKEL (reference sequence). CDR3 loop: CASSQRRAGNTEAFF. The DNA of the CDR3 is TGTGCCAGCAGCCAGCGGAGGGCAGGGAACACTGAAGCTTTCTTT.

This clonotype was seen only a few times. The V call is TRBV11-3, the J call TRBJ2-3; TRBD2 is a possible D gene (5 bases). Germline CDR1 reads SGHNT; CDR2 reads YENEEA. V was trimmed by 10 bases and J by 6 bases, leaving 23 bases between them. This CDR3 is built from 15 residues. The CDR3 DNA is TGTGCCACAGCATATAGTCCGGGAAGAGGTGATACGCAGTATTTT. It translates to CATAYSPGRGDTQYF.

This clonotype has more than one count but fewer than ten. The chain couples TRBV11-2 to TRBJ2-1; TRBD2 matches 12 bases. Per germline, CDR1 SGHAT and CDR2 FQNNGV. J gave up 16 bases and V 0 bases, and 4 bases lay outside the gene matches. The CDR3 sequence is 13 residues long. This CDR3 is CASSLERLAGEFF. As DNA, the CDR3 is TGTGCCAGCAGCTTAGAGAGACTAGCGGGAGAATTCTTC.

The J gene is TRBJ2-7, the V gene TRBV29-1, with D tentatively TRBD2 (5 bases). Trimming stripped 2 bases from V and 5 bases from J, with 7 bases between. Germline V gives CDR1 SQVTM, CDR2 ANQGSEA. The CDR3 length is 11 residues. CDR3 sequence reads: CSVESGNEQYF. DNA of the CDR3: TGCAGCGTTGAATCGGGGAACGAGCAGTACTTC.

This chain joins TRBV30 and TRBJ2-3; 9 bases agree with TRBD2. This CDR3 is 14 amino acids long. V lost 0 bases to trimming and J lost 4 bases; unmatched junction nucleotides: 2. From germline, CDR1 is GTSNPN and CDR2 SVGIG (reference sequence). The CDR3 region is CAWSVGGGADTQYF. The CDR3 nucleotides read TGTGCCTGGAGTGTAGGCGGGGGGGCAGATACGCAGTATTTT. The complete variable domain, with remaining parts taken from reference TRBV30 and TRBJ2-3, reads SQTIHQWPATLVQPVGSPLSLECTVEGTSNPNLYWYRQAAGRGLQLLFYSVGIGQISSEVPQNLSASRPQDRQFILSSKKLLLSDSGFYLCAWSVGGGADTQYFGPGTRLTVL.

The V call is TRBV7-8, the J call TRBJ2-1; 12 nucleotides match TRBD1. The CDR3 sequence is 17 residues long. V trimming: 1 base; J trimming: 5 bases; junction bases outside the gene matches: 6. Germline CDR1 and CDR2: SGHVS and FQNEAQ. DNA for the CDR3: TGTGCCAGCAGCTTAGTAGGGACAGGGGGCTTTCACAATGAGCAGTTCTTC. It codes for CASSLVGTGGFHNEQFF. Supplemented by reference TRBV7-8 and TRBJ2-1, the full variable domain reads GAGVSQSPRYKVAKRGQDVALRCDPISGHVSLFWYQQALGQGPEFLTYFQNEAQLDKSGLPSDRFFAERPEGSVSTLKIQRTQQEDSAVYLCASSLVGTGGFHNEQFFGPGTRLTVL.

The chain couples TRBV11-2 to TRBJ2-7, with D perhaps matching TRBD1 (5 bases). The CDR3 length is 15 residues. Germline values: CDR1 SGHAT, CDR2 FQNNGV. With 5 bases removed from V and 4 bases from J, the gap between germline ends came to 18 bases. CDR3 in amino acids: CASSVVLAGSYEQYF. The DNA of the CDR3 is TGTGCCAGCAGCGTAGTTCTCGCAGGGTCGTACGAGCAGTACTTC. Full variable domain (outside the CDR3, taken from reference TRBV11-2 and TRBJ2-7): EAGVAQSPRYKIIEKRQSVAFWCNPISGHATLYWYQQILGQGPKLLIQFQNNGVVDDSQLPKDRFSAERLKGVDSTLKIQPAKLEDSAVYLCASSVVLAGSYEQYFGPGTRLTVT.

The chain uses TRBV24-1 and TRBJ1-1; D remains ambiguous. Trimming left V 2 bases short and J 4 bases short, with 16 bases between. This CDR3 has 16 residues. Germline CDR1 is KGHDR and CDR2 is SFDVKD. The CDR3 sequence is CATSDSRRGLGTEAFF. CDR3 coding DNA: TGTGCCACCAGTGATTCCCGACGGGGTCTAGGCACTGAAGCTTTCTTT.

The rearrangement joins TRBV7-6 to TRBJ1-5; the match to TRBD1 covers 8 bases. V shed 5 bases and J 7 bases; nucleotides not matched to a gene: 4. Germline loops: CDR1 SGHVS, CDR2 FNYEAQ. This CDR3 is 13 amino acids long. The CDR3 DNA is TGTGCCAGCAGCGTGGACAGGGACCAGCCCCAGCATTTT. The encoded protein is CASSVDRDQPQHF.

This clonotype was picked up a small number of times. CDR3 bases: TGTGCCAGTACCCCCCGCCAGGGAATAGTCAATCAGCCCCAGCATTTT. It encodes CASTPRQGIVNQPQHF. The V and J genes are TRBV19 and TRBJ1-5, with D possibly matching TRBD1 (5 bases). There are 16 residues in the CDR3. CDR1 is LNHDA and CDR2 is SQIVND in the germline V gene (reference sequence). Trimming stripped 7 bases from V and 3 bases from J, with 19 bases between.